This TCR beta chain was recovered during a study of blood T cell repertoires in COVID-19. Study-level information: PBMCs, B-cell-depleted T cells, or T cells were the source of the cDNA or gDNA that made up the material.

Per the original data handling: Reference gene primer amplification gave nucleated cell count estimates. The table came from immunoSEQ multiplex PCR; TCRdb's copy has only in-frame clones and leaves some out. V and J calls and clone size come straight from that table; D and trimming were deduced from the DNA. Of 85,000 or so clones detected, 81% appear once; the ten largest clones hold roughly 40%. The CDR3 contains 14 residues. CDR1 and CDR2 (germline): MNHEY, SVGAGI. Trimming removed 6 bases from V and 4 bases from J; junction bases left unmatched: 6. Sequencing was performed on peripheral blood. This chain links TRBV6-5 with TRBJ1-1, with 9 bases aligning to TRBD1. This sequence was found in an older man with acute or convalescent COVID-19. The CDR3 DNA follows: TGTGCCAGCAGGGGGGACAGGGTGAGCACTGAAGCTTTCTTT. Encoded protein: CASRGDRVSTEAFF.